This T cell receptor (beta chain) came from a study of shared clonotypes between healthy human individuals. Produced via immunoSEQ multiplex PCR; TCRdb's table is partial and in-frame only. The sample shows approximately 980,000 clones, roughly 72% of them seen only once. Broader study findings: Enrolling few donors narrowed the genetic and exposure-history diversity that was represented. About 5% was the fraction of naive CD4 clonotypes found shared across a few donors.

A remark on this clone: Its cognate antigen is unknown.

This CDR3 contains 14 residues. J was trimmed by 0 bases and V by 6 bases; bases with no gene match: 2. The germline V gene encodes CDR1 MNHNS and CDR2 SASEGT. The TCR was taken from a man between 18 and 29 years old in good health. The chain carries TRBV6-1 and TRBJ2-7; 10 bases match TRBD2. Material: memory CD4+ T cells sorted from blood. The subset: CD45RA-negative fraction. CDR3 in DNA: TGTGCCAGCAGCGTAGCGGGGGGCTCCTACGAGCAGTACTTC. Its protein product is CASSVAGGSYEQYF.